This is a list of T cell receptor beta chains from one sample in a study of T cells in localized non-small cell lung cancer. Method: immunoSEQ multiplex PCR; TCRdb's copy keeps in-frame clones and lacks some. The sample lists about 83,000 clones; approximately 80% were seen once. Sequenced here: peripheral blood, sampled before any cancer treatment. All receptors derive from a female donor older than 55 with stage I lung adenocarcinoma. CDR3s include the opening cysteine and the closing phenylalanine or tryptophan.

len: 14
j_gene: TRBJ1-6
v_gene: TRBV7-9
CDR3aa: CASSFEQVRSPLHF

len: 14
j_gene: TRBJ2-7
v_gene: TRBV2
CDR3aa: CASSPGTVGSEQYF

len: 16
j_gene: TRBJ2-5
v_gene: TRBV9
CDR3aa: CASSVVGAGVVETQYF

len: 13
j_gene: TRBJ2-5
v_gene: TRBV7-2
CDR3aa: CASSYRLAGTQYF

len: 14
j_gene: TRBJ2-7
v_gene: TRBV6-5
CDR3aa: CASSYRDGAYEQYF

len: 13
j_gene: TRBJ2-5
v_gene: TRBV18
CDR3aa: CASSPGASETQYF

len: 15
j_gene: TRBJ2-7
v_gene: TRBV5-4
CDR3aa: CASSLTGGPTYEQYF

len: 14
j_gene: TRBJ1-1
v_gene: TRBV19
CDR3aa: CASSAGQAWTEAFF

len: 14
j_gene: TRBJ1-1
v_gene: TRBV5-1
CDR3aa: CASERDPTSGGAFF

len: 14
j_gene: TRBJ2-5
v_gene: TRBV6-1
CDR3aa: CASSEGVSKETQYF

len: 14
j_gene: TRBJ1-2
v_gene: TRBV6-5
CDR3aa: CASGEPRGADGYTF

len: 12
j_gene: TRBJ1-5
v_gene: TRBV6-5
CDR3aa: CASRSGDQPQHF

len: 13
j_gene: TRBJ2-2
v_gene: TRBV9
CDR3aa: CASSTSTGGELFF

len: 11
j_gene: TRBJ2-5
v_gene: TRBV5-1
CDR3aa: CASEDQETQYF

len: 14
j_gene: TRBJ2-3
v_gene: TRBV18
CDR3aa: CASSPIVTTDTQYF

len: 14
j_gene: TRBJ2-5
v_gene: TRBV5-5
CDR3aa: CASSLEGGRETQYF

len: 13
j_gene: TRBJ2-7
v_gene: TRBV11-2
CDR3aa: CASGRGDSYEQYF

len: 13
j_gene: TRBJ2-3
v_gene: TRBV4-3
CDR3aa: CASSQGPWGAQYF

len: 14
j_gene: TRBJ2-7
v_gene: TRBV6-1
CDR3aa: CASRILGQPNEQYF

len: 12
j_gene: TRBJ2-7
v_gene: TRBV5-6
CDR3aa: CASSFQRDEQYF

len: 14
j_gene: TRBJ2-2
v_gene: TRBV9
CDR3aa: CASSVGEGTGELFF

len: 14
j_gene: TRBJ2-1
v_gene: TRBV7-2
CDR3aa: CASTLGLRFNEQFF

len: 14
j_gene: TRBJ2-2
v_gene: TRBV5-6
CDR3aa: CASSPEGGTGELFF

len: 14
j_gene: TRBJ2-1
v_gene: TRBV6-6
CDR3aa: CASSYLQVSDEQFF

len: 14
j_gene: TRBJ2-1
v_gene: TRBV18
CDR3aa: CASSPQGLYNEQFF

len: 13
j_gene: TRBJ1-2
v_gene: TRBV29-1
CDR3aa: CSVEVSAVYGYTF

len: 14
j_gene: TRBJ1-6
v_gene: TRBV10-3
CDR3aa: CAISGDSYNSPLHF